Shown below are 32 T cell receptor beta chains from a single sample sequenced in a study of T-cell memory formation after mild COVID-19. TCRdb reprocessed the 5' RACE reads via MiXCR and lists one record per CDR3 protein. The sample yields 150,000 to 200,000 distinct CDR3 sequences, approximately 10% seen once. Sample: PBMCs or a T cell subset sorted from them (not recorded which). Receptors originate from a young man who had mild COVID-19 (a few samples of this study predate the infection). Cell type and time point are not known.

This clonotype turned up a few times. This rearrangement joins TRBV4-2 to TRBJ2-3, with 8 bases that match TRBD2. The germline V gene has CDR1 LGHNA and CDR2 YNFKEQ. The CDR3 runs to 16 residues. The V and J ends lost 1 base and 4 bases, in that order; junction bases with no gene match: 7. CDR3 bases: TGTGCCAGCAGCCAAGCGGGGGGGCCGGGTTCAGATACGCAGTATTTT. Translating gives CASSQAGGPGSDTQYF.

This clonotype turned up a few times. The chain couples TRBV28 to TRBJ1-3; no clear D. V was clipped by 5 bases and J by 0 bases, with 17 bases between them. The CDR3 is 17 amino acids. Germline CDR1 and CDR2: MDHEN and SYDVKM. The CDR3 nucleotides are TGTGCCAGCAGTGAGCGGTCTTGGGGTGTCTCTGGAAACACCATATATTTT. This sequence encodes CASSERSWGVSGNTIYF.

This clonotype has only a few counts. The gene calls are TRBV28 and TRBJ2-7; TRBD1 matches 11 bases. The germline V gene encodes CDR1 MDHEN and CDR2 SYDVKM. The CDR3 runs 13 residues. As DNA, the CDR3 is TGTGCCAGCAGTTTTCCTGGGACAGGGGGGTTGGAAGTC. The encoded protein is CASSFPGTGGLEV.

This clonotype was picked up a small number of times. This rearrangement joins TRBV5-1 to TRBJ2-5; TRBD2 is a possible D gene (5 bases). This CDR3 spans 17 amino acids. V dropped 2 bases and J dropped 5 bases, with 22 bases sitting between them. Germline CDR1 is SGHRS and CDR2 is YFSETQ. CDR3 sequence: CASSLGLLSRTGETQYF. The CDR3 nucleotides read TGCGCCAGCAGCTTAGGACTCCTATCCCGGACGGGGGAGACCCAGTACTTC.

The table lists this clonotype with a few counts. This chain joins TRBV11-2 and TRBJ2-2, with D possibly called TRBD1 or TRBD2 (5 bases each). The CDR3 is made up of 14 amino acids. Looked up from germline, CDR1 is SGHAT and CDR2 is FQNNGV. The ends were cut back, 5 bases at V and 6 bases at J, with 13 bases in the middle. In nucleotides, the CDR3 is TGTGCCAGCAGCCGGGACCGGGCCCCCGGGGAGCTGTTTTTT. Amino acids: CASSRDRAPGELFF. Full variable domain (remainder filled in from reference TRBV11-2 and TRBJ2-2): EAGVAQSPRYKIIEKRQSVAFWCNPISGHATLYWYQQILGQGPKLLIQFQNNGVVDDSQLPKDRFSAERLKGVDSTLKIQPAKLEDSAVYLCASSRDRAPGELFFGEGSRLTVL.

The chain carries TRBV20-1 and TRBJ2-1; TRBD1 or TRBD2 may be the D gene (5 bases each). In germline, CDR1 is DFQATT, CDR2 SNEGSKA (reference sequence). The length of the CDR3 is 16 residues. V was clipped by 1 base and J by 1 base, with 14 bases between them. CDR3 sequence reads: CSARGDQGKSYNEQFF. As DNA, the CDR3 is TGCAGTGCTAGAGGGGACCAGGGAAAGTCCTACAATGAGCAGTTCTTC.

This rearrangement joins TRBV7-9 to TRBJ2-3; D ambiguous. Trimming shortened V by 5 bases and J by 4 bases, and 13 bases separated the two germline ends. Germline assignment: CDR1 SEHNR and CDR2 FQNEAQ (reference sequence). The CDR3 contains 14 residues. The CDR3 is CASSPEGRADTQYF. The CDR3 region has the DNA TGTGCCAGCAGCCCAGAAGGACGGGCAGATACGCAGTATTTT.

This clonotype was detected once. A read error may produce the germline difference seen at one junction end. The chain combines TRBV6-2 or TRBV6-3 with TRBJ2-5, with 9 bases lining up with TRBD2. Germline CDR1 and CDR2: MNHEY and SVGEGT. The CDR3 is 14 residues long. The CDR3 is CASRPAGGQATQYF. In DNA form, the CDR3 reads TGTGCCAGCAGACCCGCGGGGGGGCAAGCGACCCAGTACTTC.

J is TRBJ2-7 and V is TRBV7-8; D may be TRBD2 (6 bases). Per the germline V gene, CDR1 is SGHVS and CDR2 is FQNEAQ. The CDR3 runs to 14 residues. Trimming removed 1 base from V and 3 bases from J, with 10 bases in between. The CDR3 DNA sequence: TGTGCCAGCAGCTTAGGGGGGGATAGCTACGAGCAGTACGTC. This gives the protein CASSLGGDSYEQYV.

V usage is TRBV23-1 and J usage is TRBJ1-5; the D is unclear. TRBV23-1 is marked as an open reading frame, function uncertain. This CDR3 is 15 amino acids long. Trimming pared 0 bases from V and 1 base from J, leaving 7 bases between. CDR3 DNA sequence: TGCGCCAGCAGTCAATCAAAAGGGAGCAATCAGCCCCAGCATTTT. Translated: CASSQSKGSNQPQHF.

The chain couples TRBV27 to TRBJ1-2; 7 nucleotides align to TRBD1. V shed 3 bases and J 7 bases; nucleotides not matched to a gene: 8. Germline V gives CDR1 MNHEY, CDR2 SMNVEV (reference sequence). The CDR3 runs 14 residues. This chain's CDR3 is CASSFRDSRGGYTF. The CDR3 nucleotides read TGTGCCAGCAGTTTCCGGGACAGTCGGGGTGGCTACACCTTC.

The chain couples TRBV28 to TRBJ2-7; tentative D call: TRBD2 (6 bases). Germline assignment: CDR1 MDHEN and CDR2 SYDVKM. This CDR3 spans 14 amino acids. Trimming left V 5 bases short and J 1 base short, with 12 bases between. As DNA, the CDR3 is TGTGCCAGCAGTCTCCTTGGAGGGTCCTACGAGCAGTACGTC. This sequence encodes CASSLLGGSYEQYV.

The table lists this clonotype with a few counts. The gene calls are TRBV5-1 and TRBJ2-2, with 7 bases that match TRBD1. Looked up from germline, CDR1 is SGHRS and CDR2 is YFSETQ. J was trimmed by 6 bases and V by 2 bases; bases with no gene match: 4. The CDR3 loop spans 14 amino acids. This CDR3 is CASSFTGAAGELFF. The CDR3 nucleotides read TGCGCCAGCAGCTTTACAGGGGCGGCCGGGGAGCTGTTTTTT.

This clonotype appeared a few times. This chain joins TRBV5-4 and TRBJ2-1, with 9 bases fitting TRBD2. The CDR3 is 12 residues long. V was clipped by 0 bases and J by 15 bases; unmatched bases: 4. Germline CDR1 and CDR2: SGHNT and YYREEE (reference sequence). Here the CDR3 DNA reads TGTGCCAGCAGCTTGGATAGCGGGGGTCTGTTCTTC. The encoded protein is CASSLDSGGLFF.

This clonotype turned up a few times. This chain joins TRBV3-1 and TRBJ1-5, with TRBD1 as a possible D gene (6 bases). Germline V gene sequence: CDR1 LGHDT, CDR2 YNNKEL (reference sequence). The CDR3 runs 15 residues. Trimming left V 0 bases short and J 7 bases short, with 13 bases between. This CDR3 is CASSQDGRGHQPQHF. The CDR3 coding sequence is TGTGCCAGCAGCCAAGACGGCAGGGGACACCAGCCCCAGCATTTT.

This clonotype was observed a handful of times. The chain couples TRBV18 to TRBJ2-3; D is unclear. V lost 3 bases, J lost 3 bases, and 19 bases lay in between. The CDR3 extends over 17 amino acids. Germline-derived CDR1 and CDR2 are KGHSH and LQKENI. In nucleotides, the CDR3 is TGTGCCAGCTCACCGATGCCTAGGACCCGTAGGACAGATACGCAGTATTTT. It yields the protein CASSPMPRTRRTDTQYF.

The chain joins TRBV28 to TRBJ2-1; D is unresolved. Germline V gene lookup returns CDR1 MDHEN and CDR2 SYDVKM. The V gene lost 3 bases and the J gene lost 5 bases, with 11 bases spanning the gap. The CDR3 has 14 amino acids. CDR3 sequence: CASSFPERNNEQFF. As DNA, the CDR3 is TGTGCCAGCAGTTTCCCAGAGCGCAACAATGAGCAGTTCTTC.

The sample holds many counts of this clonotype. The chain joins TRBV4-2 to TRBJ2-7; 7 nucleotides match TRBD1. Germline-derived CDR1 and CDR2 are LGHNA and YNFKEQ. This CDR3 is built from 14 residues. V lost 3 bases to trimming and J lost 5 bases; unmatched junction nucleotides: 7. The CDR3 sequence: CASSQRQGSDEQYF. Written as DNA, the CDR3 is TGTGCCAGCAGCCAGAGACAGGGTAGCGACGAGCAGTACTTC.

This clonotype has more than one count but fewer than ten. This rearrangement joins TRBV7-2 to TRBJ2-1; the match to TRBD2 covers 9 bases. Unmatched junction bases numbered 4, after V lost 4 bases and J lost 0 bases. This CDR3 is 16 amino acids long. From germline, CDR1 is SGHTA and CDR2 FQGNSA. DNA for the CDR3: TGTGCCAGCAGCTACAGCGGGGGGAGCTCCTACAATGAGCAGTTCTTC. It is translated as CASSYSGGSSYNEQFF.

The rearrangement joins TRBV12-3 or TRBV12-4 to TRBJ1-2; D gene ambiguous. The CDR3 loop spans 13 amino acids. The germline V and J ends were trimmed by 1 base and 8 bases, with 11 bases remaining between them. In DNA form, the CDR3 reads TGTGCCAGCAGTTTAGTATCCGCCGGCGGCTACACCTTC. Its translation: CASSLVSAGGYTF.

This clonotype was counted between two and nine times. V is TRBV27 and J is TRBJ2-6; TRBD1 agrees at 7 bases. Germline values: CDR1 MNHEY, CDR2 SMNVEV (reference sequence). The CDR3 has 16 residues. The junction had 0 bases not matched to a gene; V was cut back by 1 base and J by 0 bases. In nucleotides, the CDR3 is TGTGCCAGCAGTTTATGGACAGGCTCTGGGGCCAACGTCCTGACTTTC. Translation: CASSLWTGSGANVLTF.

This chain connects TRBV7-2 to TRBJ2-2; 9 bases line up with TRBD2. V dropped 5 bases and J dropped 6; count of bases not matched to a gene: 4. The CDR3 sequence is 14 residues long. Germline CDR1 reads SGHTA; CDR2 reads FQGNSA. CDR3 sequence: CASSPGTSPGELFF. In DNA, the CDR3 is TGTGCCAGCAGCCCCGGGACTAGCCCCGGGGAGCTGTTTTTT.

CDR3 nucleotides: TGTGCCAGCTCACTTTCACTACAGGGGAATTTGATGAACACTGAAGCTTTCTTT. This sequence encodes CASSLSLQGNLMNTEAFF. The chain carries TRBV18 and TRBJ1-1, with 7 bases that match TRBD1. The V gene end was trimmed by 4 bases and the J gene end by 0 bases; junction bases not matched to a gene: 14. There are 18 residues in the CDR3. Germline lookup yields CDR1 KGHSH and CDR2 LQKENI.

There are a few counts of this clonotype. The gene calls are TRBV4-1 and TRBJ1-4, with 7 bases that match TRBD1. CDR3 length: 13 residues. Trimming removed 1 base from V and 17 bases from J; junction bases left unmatched: 10. Per the germline V gene, CDR1 is MGHRA and CDR2 is YSYEKL. CDR3 protein: CASSQGFAGTVFF. The DNA for the CDR3 is TGCGCCAGCAGCCAAGGGTTCGCCGGGACAGTTTTTTTT.

The V call is TRBV19, the J call TRBJ1-2, with D maybe TRBD1 (5 bases). The V gene lost 5 bases and the J gene lost 8 bases, with 24 bases spanning the gap. CDR3 size: 16 residues. The germline gives CDR1 LNHDA, CDR2 SQIVND (reference sequence). The CDR3 sequence is CASSLRKTEIYGGYTF. The CDR3 region has the DNA TGTGCCAGTAGTCTGAGAAAGACAGAGATTTATGGGGGCTACACCTTC.

This chain joins TRBV2 and TRBJ2-7, with D uncertain. V lost 4 bases and J lost 2, with 6 bases in between. Per germline, CDR1 SNHLY and CDR2 FYNNEI. The CDR3 totals 12 residues. DNA of the CDR3: TGTGCCAGCAGTGTGAACCCCTACGAGCAGTACGTC. Its protein is CASSVNPYEQYV.

The rearrangement links TRBV6-7 to TRBJ2-5, with D uncertain. TRBV6-7 is an open reading frame whose function is uncertain. The CDR3 sequence is 12 residues long. V lost 7 bases and J 0 bases, leaving 6 bases between the germline ends. Here the CDR3 reads CASTAYQETQYF. For the CDR3, the DNA is TGTGCCAGCACCGCCTACCAAGAGACCCAGTACTTC.

The rearrangement joins TRBV7-9 to TRBJ2-5, with D perhaps TRBD1 (6 bases). Between the trimmed V and J ends, which lost 5 bases and 5 bases, there was a span of 15 bases. Germline assignment: CDR1 SEHNR and CDR2 FQNEAQ (reference sequence). CDR3 size: 14 residues. The CDR3 nucleotides are TGTGCCAGCAGCCCCCGGACAGTAATTGAGACCCAGTACTTC. It encodes CASSPRTVIETQYF.

The J gene is TRBJ2-6, the V gene TRBV28; D uncertain. CDR1 is MDHEN and CDR2 is SYDVKM in the germline V gene. The CDR3 spans 15 residues. Deletions cut 3 bases from V and 4 bases from J, with 10 bases between. The CDR3: CASSFPGFGANVLTF. The CDR3 DNA follows: TGTGCCAGCAGTTTTCCAGGCTTCGGGGCCAACGTCCTGACTTTC. Complete variable domain (other parts from reference TRBV28 and TRBJ2-6): DVKVTQSSRYLVKRTGEKVFLECVQDMDHENMFWYRQDPGLGLRLIYFSYDVKMKEKGDIPEGYSVSREKKERFSLILESASTNQTSMYLCASSFPGFGANVLTFGAGSRLTVL.

This clonotype was counted ten times or more. This sequence joins TRBV12-3 or TRBV12-4 and TRBJ2-3; no reliable D call. The CDR3 is made up of 14 amino acids. Trimming took off 5 bases at V and 3 bases at J, with 12 bases between the two ends. The CDR3: CASSLRTATDTQYF. DNA for the CDR3: TGTGCCAGCAGTCTCCGGACGGCTACAGATACGCAGTATTTT.

In this sample, this clonotype turned up a few times. The chain carries TRBV6-2 or TRBV6-3 and TRBJ2-4; D gene ambiguous. V was pared by 7 bases and J by 5 bases, with 12 bases between. Germline CDR1 MNHEY, CDR2 SVGEGT. The CDR3 has 13 residues. The CDR3 region is CASTLDGQNIQYF. CDR3 coding DNA: TGTGCCAGCACCCTGGATGGCCAAAACATTCAGTACTTC.

This clonotype was counted many times. This rearrangement joins TRBV6-1 to TRBJ2-7; unclear D gene. From germline, CDR1 is MNHNS and CDR2 SASEGT. The CDR3 has 13 amino acids. Trimming shortened V by 7 bases and J by 2 bases, and 12 bases separated the two germline ends. CDR3 region: CASNSPATYEQYV. CDR3 sequence (DNA): TGTGCCAGCAACAGCCCGGCCACCTACGAGCAGTACGTC.